The T cell receptor (beta chain) described here comes from a study of T-cell reconstitution after alpha-beta-depleted transplantation in children. General study findings and limits: It was reported that alpha-beta T cells came from several hundred expanded graft clones (about two months after transplant). Surviving recipient T cells and thymic progenitors produced the high day-60 TCRbeta diversity seen in some patients. Fresh T-cell production supplied most of the T-cell counts and diversity seen one year after transplant.

In its sample, this clonotype was seen many times. Its antigen is undetermined. CDR3 length: 15 amino acids. Trimming left V 2 bases short and J 4 bases short, with 12 bases between. In germline, CDR1 is MNHEY, CDR2 SMNVEV (reference sequence). Unique molecular identifiers were incorporated into the prepared TCRbeta library. MiXCR, run by TCRdb on the PCR reads, gives a single entry per CDR3 protein. The data contain some 550,000 distinct CDR3 sequences, around 23% of them singletons. This clonotype originated in a boy under two years old who had a stem cell transplant for acute myeloid leukemia, so the T cells may come from the graft donor. The rearrangement joins TRBV27 to TRBJ2-1, with D unresolved. Here the sequenced sample was PBMCs, mostly from graft donor cells, taken 360 days after TCRalphabeta/CD19-depleted stem cell transplant. The chain's CDR3 is CASSLRSRSYNEQFF. The CDR3 region has the DNA TGTGCCAGCAGTTTAAGGTCTAGATCATACAATGAGCAGTTCTTC.